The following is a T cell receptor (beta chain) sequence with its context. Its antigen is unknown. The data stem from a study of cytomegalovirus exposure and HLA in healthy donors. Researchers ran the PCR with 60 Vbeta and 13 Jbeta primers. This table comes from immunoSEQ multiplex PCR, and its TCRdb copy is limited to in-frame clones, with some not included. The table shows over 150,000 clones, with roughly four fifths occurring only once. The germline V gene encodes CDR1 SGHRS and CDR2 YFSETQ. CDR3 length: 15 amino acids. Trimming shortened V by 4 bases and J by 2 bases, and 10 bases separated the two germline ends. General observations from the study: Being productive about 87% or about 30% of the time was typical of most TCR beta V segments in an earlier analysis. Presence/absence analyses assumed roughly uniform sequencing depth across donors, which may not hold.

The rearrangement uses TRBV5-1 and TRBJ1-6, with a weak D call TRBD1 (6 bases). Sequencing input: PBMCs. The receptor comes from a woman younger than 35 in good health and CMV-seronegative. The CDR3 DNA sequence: TGCGCCAGCAGCGTAACAGGGACCTATAATTCACCCCTCCACTTT. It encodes CASSVTGTYNSPLHF.